The rows below give T cell receptor beta chains drawn from one sample of a study of blood T cell repertoires in COVID-19. Some clones are missing from TCRdb's copy, which holds only in-frame ones; the method was immunoSEQ multiplex PCR. The data contain a few hundred thousand clones, about four fifths of them singletons. Sequenced input: peripheral blood. All receptors derive from a man older than 75 with acute or convalescent COVID-19. The CDR3 runs from the conserved cysteine through the conserved F or W. D genes are given only for firm matches. Only some rows state a clone size, as once, few, many or a class for expanded clones.

.	TRBJ1-6	TRBV10-1	.	TGCGCCAGCAGTGAAGAACGGAGTCCCTATAATTCACCCCTCCACTTT	CASSEERSPYNSPLHF
.	TRBJ1-4	TRBV21-1	.	TGTGCCAGCAGCAAAGTAATCCGGACAGGGGGCAATGAAAAACTGTTTTTT	CASSKVIRTGGNEKLFF
.	TRBJ2-7	TRBV5-1	TRBD1	TGCGCCAGCAGCTCCTGGACAGGGTGGGACGAGCAGTACTTC	CASSSWTGWDEQYF
.	TRBJ1-4	TRBV19	.	TGTGCCAGTAGTATGGGGAGGGCAACTAATGAAAAACTGTTTTTT	CASSMGRATNEKLFF
.	TRBJ1-1	TRBV19	TRBD1	TGTGCTAGTACGGGACAGTTTGGGGGGGAAGCTTTCTTT	CASTGQFGGEAFF
once	TRBJ1-2	TRBV5-4	.	TGTGCCAGCAGCCTGATACAGGGTAACTATGGCTACACCTTC	CASSLIQGNYGYTF
.	TRBJ1-5	TRBV28	TRBD1	TGTGCCAGCAGCCCCAGGGGGCCGAGCAATCAGCCCCAGCATTTT	CASSPRGPSNQPQHF
once	TRBJ1-2	TRBV5-1	TRBD1	TGCGCCAGCAGCCCCGGACAGGGCTATGGCTACACCTTC	CASSPGQGYGYTF
few	TRBJ2-3	TRBV4-1	.	TGCGCCAGCAGCCCCGGGTTGGGGACTAGCACAGATACGCAGTATTTT	CASSPGLGTSTDTQYF
.	TRBJ1-5	TRBV3-1/TRBV3-2	.	TGTGCCAGCAGCCCGGGCGGGGGTAACAATCAGCCCCAGCATTTT	CASSPGGGNNQPQHF
.	TRBJ2-6	TRBV6-5	.	TGTGCCAGCAGTAAGGGGGGGACTGGGGCCAACGTCCTGACTTTC	CASSKGGTGANVLTF
.	TRBJ2-7	TRBV6-6	TRBD1	TGTGCCAGCAGTCGGGACAGAGCCGACGAGCAGTACTTC	CASSRDRADEQYF
.	TRBJ2-7	TRBV14	.	TGTGCCAGCAGCCTCATCTCCTACGAGCAGTACTTC	CASSLISYEQYF
.	TRBJ1-5	TRBV19	TRBD1	TGTGCCAGTAGTTCCCGGGACAGCCGTAGCAATCAGCCCCAGCATTTT	CASSSRDSRSNQPQHF
.	TRBJ1-5	TRBV18	.	TGTGCCAGCTCCCGCGACAGATTTAATCAGCCCCAGCATTTT	CASSRDRFNQPQHF
.	TRBJ1-1	TRBV28	TRBD1	TGTGCCAGCAGTTTATTAAGTCAGGGGGCGTTTACTGAAGCTTTCTTT	CASSLLSQGAFTEAFF
.	TRBJ1-1	TRBV7-9	.	TGTGCCAGCAGCTTAACTGGGGGGGTGAACACTGAAGCTTTCTTT	CASSLTGGVNTEAFF
.	TRBJ2-7	TRBV18	TRBD2	TGTGCCAGCTCACCTGGGACTACCTCCTACGAGCAGTACTTC	CASSPGTTSYEQYF
.	TRBJ2-3	TRBV6-5	TRBD2	TGTGCCAGCAGTTACCCGACTAGCGGGGGCACAGATACGCAGTATTTT	CASSYPTSGGTDTQYF
.	TRBJ1-2	TRBV19	.	TGTGCCAGTAGTATAGATTGGGGGGAAAACTATGGCTACACCTTC	CASSIDWGENYGYTF
.	TRBJ2-1	TRBV5-4	TRBD2	TGTGCCAGCAGCCCGACTAGCGGCAAAGGGGGGAATGAGCAGTTCTTC	CASSPTSGKGGNEQFF
.	TRBJ2-1	TRBV3-1/TRBV3-2	TRBD2	TGTGCCAGCAGCCAAGATCCGACTAGCCTAGGGAGAGCTGAGCAGTTCTTC	CASSQDPTSLGRAEQFF
.	TRBJ1-1	TRBV18	.	TGTGCCAGCTCACTCGGACAGCTAACGGAAGCTTTCTTT	CASSLGQLTEAFF
.	TRBJ1-4	TRBV6-5	.	TGTGCCAGCAACTCTCCGGGGGCAACTAATGAAAAACTGTTTTTT	CASNSPGATNEKLFF
.	TRBJ2-2	TRBV5-5	TRBD2	TGTGCCAGCAGCTTTAGCGGGAAATGGACCGGGGAGCTGTTTTTT	CASSFSGKWTGELFF
.	TRBJ1-1	TRBV28	TRBD1	TGTGCCAGCAGTATTGATGACAGGGGAAGTGAAGCTTTCTTT	CASSIDDRGSEAFF
.	TRBJ2-7	TRBV4-1	TRBD2	TGCGCCAGCAGCCCCGGAGCGGGACCCTCCTACGAGCAGTACTTC	CASSPGAGPSYEQYF